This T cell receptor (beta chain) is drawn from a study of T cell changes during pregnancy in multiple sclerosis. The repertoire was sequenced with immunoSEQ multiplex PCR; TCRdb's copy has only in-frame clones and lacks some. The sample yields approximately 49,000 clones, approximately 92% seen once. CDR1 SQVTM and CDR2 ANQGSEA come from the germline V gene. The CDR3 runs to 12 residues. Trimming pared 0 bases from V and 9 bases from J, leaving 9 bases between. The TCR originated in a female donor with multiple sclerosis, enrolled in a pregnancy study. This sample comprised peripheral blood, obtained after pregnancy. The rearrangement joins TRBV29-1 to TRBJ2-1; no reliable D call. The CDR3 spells CSVEDVESEQFF. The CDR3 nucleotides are TGCAGCGTTGAAGATGTAGAAAGTGAGCAGTTCTTC.